These 6 T cell receptor beta chains were sequenced from one sample in a study of blood T cell repertoires in COVID-19 (dated by TCRdb to the early 2020s). The library was made by the immunoSEQ multiplex PCR assay. Not all clones reach the TCRdb copy of this immuneACCESS table, which keeps in-frame sequences only. Checked studies attribute under half of the gap to unresolved V genes and leave the rest unexplained. For this sample the table gives about 220,000 clones, of which 84% were detected only once. The top ten clones comprise about 20% of the sample. The sequencing input was peripheral blood. These TCRs come from a man between 25 and 39 years old with active or convalescent COVID-19.

The V and J genes are TRBV6-2 or TRBV6-3 and TRBJ2-1; maybe TRBD2 (5 bases). Trimming removed 0 bases from V and 9 bases from J, with 6 bases in between. CDR1 is MNHEY and CDR2 is SVGEGT in the germline V gene. The CDR3 runs to 12 residues. The CDR3 sequence: CASSYSRAEQFF. The CDR3 bases are TGTGCCAGCAGTTACTCGCGGGCTGAGCAGTTCTTC.

In its sample, this clone was seen a few times. The chain combines TRBV7-9 with TRBJ1-2; D perhaps matches TRBD1 (6 bases). The CDR3 runs to 17 residues. CDR1 SEHNR and CDR2 FQNEAQ come from the germline V gene (reference sequence). With 6 bases removed from V and 4 bases from J, the gap between germline ends came to 24 bases. This chain's CDR3 is CASSPDFFGTWSYGYTF. The CDR3 DNA follows: TGTGCCAGCAGTCCCGATTTTTTTGGGACATGGAGCTATGGCTACACCTTC.

The genes are TRBV6-2 or TRBV6-3 and TRBJ1-5, with 7 positions matching TRBD1. This CDR3 comprises 15 residues. Germline CDR1 MNHEY, CDR2 SVGEGT. Trimming took 6 bases from V and 3 from J; bases not matched to a gene: 8. This chain's CDR3 is CASSLQGGFNQPQHF. The CDR3 DNA reads TGTGCCAGCAGCCTCCAGGGGGGTTTCAATCAGCCCCAGCATTTT.

The V gene is TRBV15, the J gene TRBJ1-5; TRBD1 is a possible D gene (5 bases). Germline assignment: CDR1 LNHNV and CDR2 YYDKDF (reference sequence). Trimming removed 0 bases at V and 5 bases at J, with 17 bases between. This CDR3 is built from 17 residues. The CDR3 coding sequence is TGTGCCACCAGCAGAGATCTTACAGGTCCGCGATATCAGCCCCAGCATTTT. The encoded protein is CATSRDLTGPRYQPQHF.

The CDR3 loop is CATSTNSRGIGQPQHF. The CDR3 region has the DNA TGTGCCACCAGCACAAACTCCAGGGGGATCGGGCAGCCCCAGCATTTT. The gene calls are TRBV15 and TRBJ1-5; 7 nucleotides agree with TRBD1. The germline gives CDR1 LNHNV, CDR2 YYDKDF (reference sequence). This CDR3 has 16 residues. With V trimmed by 4 bases and J by 7 bases, 13 bases remained unmatched.

The rearrangement joins TRBV7-2 to TRBJ2-3; TRBD2 aligns across 9 bases. The CDR3 runs 18 residues. The junction had 12 bases not matched to a gene; V was cut back by 5 bases and J by 0 bases. Germline loops: CDR1 SGHTA, CDR2 FQGNSA. The CDR3 loop reads CASSPFLAGTTSTDTQYF. The CDR3 region has the DNA TGTGCCAGCAGCCCCTTCCTAGCGGGGACCACTAGCACAGATACGCAGTATTTT.